These T cell receptor beta chains were read from a single sample in a study of shared clonotypes between healthy human individuals. TCRdb's copy holds only in-frame clones and misses some; the assay was immunoSEQ multiplex PCR. The sample holds approximately 500,000 clones, 90% to 97% seen once. Sequencing was performed on naive CD4+ T cells sorted from blood. Receptors were obtained from a woman aged 25-40 years in good health. CDR3s leave out the opening cysteine and the closing phenylalanine or tryptophan. Fields, in order: V gene, J gene, clone size, CDR3 protein. Expanded clones get a size class; other rows say once, few or many, or leave the size out.

v_call: TRBV5-6; j_call: TRBJ2-1; clone_size: NA; cdr3_aa: ASSLAGSGGPEF
v_call: TRBV28; j_call: TRBJ2-5; clone_size: NA; cdr3_aa: ASRGGGTQETQY
v_call: TRBV28; j_call: TRBJ1-4; clone_size: NA; cdr3_aa: ASSPEGGHEKLF
v_call: TRBV10-3; j_call: TRBJ2-7; clone_size: NA; cdr3_aa: AISEVTGGSYEQY
v_call: TRBV27; j_call: TRBJ2-7; clone_size: NA; cdr3_aa: ASSFQGGPYEQY
v_call: TRBV28; j_call: TRBJ2-1; clone_size: NA; cdr3_aa: ATASGGASYNEQF
v_call: TRBV28; j_call: TRBJ2-7; clone_size: NA; cdr3_aa: ASSFRSVAPFGEQY
v_call: TRBV28; j_call: TRBJ1-2; clone_size: NA; cdr3_aa: ASSLDRGLYGYT
v_call: TRBV28; j_call: TRBJ1-5; clone_size: NA; cdr3_aa: ASSSGPGTWTGNSNQPQH
v_call: TRBV29-1; j_call: TRBJ2-5; clone_size: NA; cdr3_aa: SSYRVPQETQY
v_call: TRBV27; j_call: TRBJ2-1; clone_size: NA; cdr3_aa: ASRKGPNSQF
v_call: TRBV28; j_call: TRBJ2-7; clone_size: once; cdr3_aa: ASRNGQGDIYEQY
v_call: TRBV5-4; j_call: TRBJ2-1; clone_size: NA; cdr3_aa: ASSPSGRMFNEQF
v_call: TRBV18; j_call: TRBJ2-1; clone_size: NA; cdr3_aa: ASSLGLADYNEQF
v_call: TRBV5-1; j_call: TRBJ2-7; clone_size: NA; cdr3_aa: ASSPYWTGSSYEQY
v_call: TRBV27; j_call: TRBJ2-7; clone_size: NA; cdr3_aa: ASSSRTDGEEQY
v_call: TRBV18; j_call: TRBJ1-1; clone_size: NA; cdr3_aa: ASSPLSTENTEAF
v_call: TRBV29-1; j_call: TRBJ2-1; clone_size: NA; cdr3_aa: SGVGYNEQF
v_call: TRBV7-8; j_call: TRBJ1-6; clone_size: NA; cdr3_aa: ASSPFDSQNSPLH
v_call: TRBV9; j_call: TRBJ2-7; clone_size: NA; cdr3_aa: ASSVGAGVWEQY
v_call: TRBV28; j_call: TRBJ1-1; clone_size: NA; cdr3_aa: ASIPGQGSEAF
v_call: TRBV18; j_call: TRBJ2-5; clone_size: once; cdr3_aa: ASSPPIRGASETQY
v_call: TRBV28; j_call: TRBJ2-7; clone_size: NA; cdr3_aa: ASSPSGTLLHEQY
v_call: TRBV15; j_call: NA; clone_size: NA; cdr3_aa: ATSREQGEQY
v_call: TRBV27; j_call: TRBJ2-3; clone_size: NA; cdr3_aa: ASSHGSTDTQY
v_call: TRBV5-1; j_call: TRBJ2-3; clone_size: NA; cdr3_aa: ASTQRTGSTDTQY
v_call: TRBV14; j_call: TRBJ2-7; clone_size: NA; cdr3_aa: ASSVRGTGAREQY
v_call: TRBV30; j_call: TRBJ1-4; clone_size: NA; cdr3_aa: AWRAQGAVEKLF
v_call: TRBV28; j_call: TRBJ2-7; clone_size: NA; cdr3_aa: ASSSVGQRTGTSGNEQY
v_call: TRBV18; j_call: TRBJ1-5; clone_size: NA; cdr3_aa: ASSARREYNQPQH
v_call: TRBV28; j_call: TRBJ1-1; clone_size: NA; cdr3_aa: ASSLGVQGSNTEAF
v_call: TRBV5-1; j_call: TRBJ1-3; clone_size: once; cdr3_aa: ASSLAGQGRNTIY
v_call: TRBV6-6; j_call: TRBJ1-2; clone_size: once; cdr3_aa: ASSYSAQVYGYT
v_call: TRBV19; j_call: TRBJ2-2; clone_size: NA; cdr3_aa: ASSIRQNTGELF
v_call: TRBV27; j_call: TRBJ1-1; clone_size: NA; cdr3_aa: ASSRQGPAEAF
v_call: TRBV6-1; j_call: TRBJ2-7; clone_size: once; cdr3_aa: ASDSGTSSSYEQY
v_call: TRBV27; j_call: TRBJ2-7; clone_size: NA; cdr3_aa: ASSFGARTYEQY
v_call: TRBV5-1; j_call: TRBJ1-1; clone_size: NA; cdr3_aa: ASSQRQGATPEAF
v_call: TRBV9; j_call: TRBJ1-1; clone_size: NA; cdr3_aa: ASSGGTPEAF
v_call: TRBV4-1; j_call: TRBJ2-7; clone_size: NA; cdr3_aa: ASSQDRLAGRHEQY
v_call: TRBV9; j_call: TRBJ2-3; clone_size: NA; cdr3_aa: ASSVGVGGTDTQY
v_call: TRBV6-5; j_call: TRBJ2-5; clone_size: NA; cdr3_aa: ASSPRDRVETQY
v_call: TRBV6-6; j_call: TRBJ2-7; clone_size: NA; cdr3_aa: ASSIGTSGSRYEQY
v_call: TRBV29-1; j_call: TRBJ1-5; clone_size: NA; cdr3_aa: SVAGGRNSNQPQH
v_call: TRBV28; j_call: TRBJ1-1; clone_size: once; cdr3_aa: ASKLTGREAF
v_call: TRBV4-1; j_call: TRBJ2-1; clone_size: NA; cdr3_aa: ASSQGGLAGGSSYNEQF
v_call: TRBV6-1; j_call: TRBJ1-2; clone_size: few; cdr3_aa: ASSAQGNYGYT
v_call: TRBV7-2; j_call: TRBJ1-1; clone_size: once; cdr3_aa: ASSRDSNMNTEAF
v_call: TRBV27; j_call: TRBJ1-1; clone_size: NA; cdr3_aa: ASRLLTGVSEAF
v_call: TRBV6-6; j_call: TRBJ2-7; clone_size: NA; cdr3_aa: ASRPPGPTYEQY
v_call: TRBV5-8; j_call: TRBJ2-1; clone_size: NA; cdr3_aa: ASSLYTILYNEQF
v_call: TRBV15; j_call: TRBJ1-1; clone_size: NA; cdr3_aa: ATSRTQGWEPEAF
v_call: TRBV6-1; j_call: TRBJ2-5; clone_size: NA; cdr3_aa: ASSEIGQTQY
v_call: TRBV28; j_call: TRBJ2-1; clone_size: NA; cdr3_aa: ASSGGLAGAGGINEQF
v_call: TRBV5-4; j_call: TRBJ2-7; clone_size: NA; cdr3_aa: ASSLDRRVGEQY